This T cell receptor (beta chain) was documented in a study of blood T cell repertoires in COVID-19. Study overall: The study drew acute and convalescent COVID-19 samples from the United States, Italy and Spain. The cDNA or gDNA used as material had been derived from T cells, B-cell-depleted T cells, or PBMCs.

Germline lookup yields CDR1 MDHEN and CDR2 SYDVKM. The CDR3 is made up of 16 amino acids. The V segment lost 5 bases and the J segment 7 bases; nucleotides outside the gene matches: 12. Original processing methods: Using reference gene primer amplification, nucleated cell counts were estimated. Assay: immunoSEQ multiplex PCR; the TCRdb copy retains only in-frame clones and omits some. V and J calls and clone size are as listed in that table; D and trimming were resolved from the DNA. The sample contains over 85,000 clones, over 75% of which appear only once. Sequencing input: peripheral blood. This TCR derives from a woman at least 80 years old with active or convalescent COVID-19. J is TRBJ2-1 and V is TRBV28; 9 bases agree with TRBD2. CDR3 protein: CASSAPGLAAANEQFF. The DNA of the CDR3 is TGTGCCAGCAGTGCTCCGGGACTAGCTGCCGCTAATGAGCAGTTCTTC.